Presented here are 29 T cell receptor beta chains from one specimen sequenced in a study of blood T cells in healthy people across ages. A sample-barcoded 5' primer and a J-beta primer mix were used in a second PCR of roughly 7 to 11 cycles. TCRdb re-called the 5' RACE reads through MiXCR, storing one row per CDR3 protein. The sample records hundreds of thousands of distinct CDR3 sequences, approximately 40% being singletons. Input material: blood. The source is a man aged 80 or over in good health.

This clonotype was observed a few times. The rearrangement joins TRBV27 to TRBJ2-7, with D unclear. With the DNA end fitting TRBJ2-5 better, the J assignment may be wrong. The V gene's germline CDR1 is MNHEY and CDR2 SMNVEV (reference sequence). This CDR3 comprises 15 residues. The CDR3 loop reads CASSFRTEWGETQYF. In DNA, the CDR3 is TGTGCCAGCAGTTTTCGGACCGAATGGGGAGAGACCCAGTACTTC.

This clonotype was detected only a few times. Germline is not matched at one junction end, which may reflect a read error. The V call is TRBV5-6, the J call TRBJ2-2; 10 bases map to TRBD2. The CDR3 totals 17 residues. Germline lookup yields CDR1 SGHDT and CDR2 YYEEEE. The CDR3: CASSPGLAGANTGELFF. DNA of the CDR3: TGCGCCAGCAGCCCAGGGCTAGCGGGGGCGAACACCGGGGAGCTGTTTTTT.

This clonotype was seen more than once but under ten times. The CDR3 DNA reads TGCAGTGCTAGAGTTGGGTTGGGCTATACAGATACGCAGTATTTT. Its protein product is CSARVGLGYTDTQYF. The rearrangement uses TRBV20-1 and TRBJ2-3; D call uncertain. Germline CDR1 and CDR2: DFQATT and SNEGSKA (reference sequence). The CDR3 runs to 15 residues. Trimming removed 1 base from V and 3 bases from J, with 14 bases in between.

The chain recombines TRBV6-6 with TRBJ2-3; D unclear. The germline V gene encodes CDR1 MNHNY and CDR2 SVGAGI (reference sequence). V lost 2 bases, J lost 2 bases, and 2 bases lay in between. The CDR3 sequence is 12 residues long. The CDR3 reads CASSYITDTQYF. The DNA of the CDR3 is TGTGCCAGCAGTTACATCACAGATACGCAGTATTTT.

This chain uses TRBV25-1 with TRBJ2-5; tentatively, D is TRBD2 (7 bases). Germline V lookup: CDR1 MGHDK, CDR2 SYGVNS. V lost 8 bases to trimming and J lost 11 bases, with 21 bases between them. The CDR3 consists of 13 residues. CDR3 residues: CASEQWRGQEQYF. Here the CDR3 DNA reads TGTGCCAGCGAACAGTGGCGGGGGCAGGAGCAGTACTTC.

V usage is TRBV5-4 and J usage is TRBJ2-1; D not certain. The DNA end is a closer match to TRBJ2-7, so the J assignment may be wrong. Germline CDR1 SGHNT, CDR2 YYREEE (reference sequence). The CDR3 is 13 residues long. Here the CDR3 DNA reads TGTGCCAGCAGCTGCGTCGAAAACAATGAGCAGTACTTC. This sequence encodes CASSCVENNEQYF.

This clonotype was counted only a few times. The chain recombines TRBV3-1 with TRBJ1-6, with 8 bases matching TRBD1. The germline V gene encodes CDR1 LGHDT and CDR2 YNNKEL (reference sequence). Losses at the gene ends were 4 bases for V and 9 bases for J; bases not matched to a gene: 5. This CDR3 has 14 amino acids. The CDR3 reads CASSRTGFGSPLHF. In DNA, the CDR3 is TGTGCCAGCAGCCGGACAGGGTTCGGTTCACCCCTCCACTTT.

This clonotype has more than one count but fewer than ten. The genes are TRBV4-2 and TRBJ2-1; 7 bases map to TRBD2. CDR1 is LGHNA, CDR2 YNFKEQ, per germline. Trimming cost V 2 bases and J 3 bases; bases outside gene matches: 4. The CDR3 is 15 amino acids. The CDR3 DNA follows: TGTGCCAGCAGCCAAACCGGGAGGATCTACAATGAGCAGTTCTTC. Translation: CASSQTGRIYNEQFF.

This clonotype was detected only a few times. The chain combines TRBV6-5 with TRBJ2-3, with D unresolved. This CDR3 has 11 amino acids. The V and J ends lost 7 bases and 5 bases respectively, with 7 bases between them. Germline values: CDR1 MNHEY, CDR2 SVGAGI. CDR3 residues: CASTMLDTQYF. The CDR3 region has the DNA TGTGCCAGCACCATGCTAGATACGCAGTATTTT.

The V and J genes are TRBV5-1 and TRBJ1-1; D is unresolved. Trimming left V 0 bases short and J 7 bases short, with 10 bases between. In germline, CDR1 is SGHRS, CDR2 YFSETQ. This CDR3 has 13 amino acids. The chain's CDR3 is CASSLASGIEAFF. CDR3 sequence (DNA): TGCGCCAGCAGCTTGGCGTCAGGTATTGAAGCTTTCTTT.

In its sample, this clonotype was seen a few times. The V gene is TRBV7-2, the J gene TRBJ2-1, with 10 nucleotides matching TRBD2. The CDR3 is 16 residues long. Germline CDR1 SGHTA, CDR2 FQGNSA. After removal of 3 bases from V and 0 bases from J, the junction contained 2 bases not matched to a gene. CDR3 sequence (DNA): TGTGCCAGCAGCTTTAGCGGGGGGCTCTCCTACAATGAGCAGTTCTTC. Its translation is CASSFSGGLSYNEQFF.

Worth noting for this clonotype: An end of the junction differs from the germline gene, which may be a read error. The V call is TRBV6-1, the J call TRBJ1-1, with 8 nucleotides matching TRBD1. CDR1 is MNHNS, CDR2 SASEGT, per germline. The CDR3 length is 14 residues. CDR3 protein: CAGSVAGGLTEAFF. CDR3 in DNA: TGTGCCGGCAGTGTAGCAGGGGGCCTCACTGAAGCTTTCTTT.

This clonotype was found a few times. This chain uses TRBV14 with TRBJ2-7, with D possibly TRBD2 on 6 matching bases. The CDR3 extends over 15 amino acids. Germline CDR1 SGHDN, CDR2 FVKESK. With 4 bases removed from V and 0 bases from J, the gap between germline ends came to 13 bases. This chain's CDR3 is CASSLRDSFSYEQYF. For the CDR3, the DNA is TGTGCCAGCAGCCTACGGGACTCCTTCTCCTACGAGCAGTACTTC.

The chain employs TRBV5-6 and TRBJ2-7; D is unclear. Germline V gene data show CDR1 as SGHDT and CDR2 as YYEEEE. The ends were cut back, 1 base at V and 7 bases at J, with 21 bases in the middle. There are 16 residues in the CDR3. The CDR3 loop reads CASSLPRLSPYNEQYF. The CDR3 nucleotides are TGTGCCAGCAGCTTGCCTCGGTTGAGCCCCTACAATGAGCAGTACTTC.

The chain combines TRBV4-2 with TRBJ2-7; no firm D call. Deletions cut 3 bases from V and 0 bases from J, with 18 bases between. The CDR3 has 17 amino acids. Germline V gene data show CDR1 as LGHNA and CDR2 as YNFKEQ. The CDR3 bases are TGTGCCAGCAGCCACCTCCCCGCGCAGGCTAGCTCCTACGAGCAGTACTTC. This encodes CASSHLPAQASSYEQYF.

The J gene is TRBJ2-1, the V gene TRBV3-1; TRBD1 aligns across 7 bases. The V gene end was trimmed by 4 bases and the J gene end by 6 bases; junction bases not matched to a gene: 12. This CDR3 is 16 amino acids long. CDR1 is LGHDT and CDR2 is YNNKEL in the germline V gene (reference sequence). The CDR3 sequence is CASSRQRDRGSNEQFF. The CDR3 DNA is TGTGCCAGCAGCCGGCAAAGGGACAGAGGGTCCAATGAGCAGTTCTTC.

The sample holds a few counts of this clonotype. The chain links TRBV7-2 to TRBJ2-1; TRBD2 might be the D (5 bases). CDR3 length equals 12 residues. The V gene lost 5 bases and the J gene lost 8 bases, with 10 bases spanning the gap. Germline assignment: CDR1 SGHTA and CDR2 FQGNSA. The CDR3 region is CASSPNSDEQFF. The CDR3 DNA follows: TGTGCCAGCAGCCCCAATAGCGATGAGCAGTTCTTC.

This clonotype has more than one count but fewer than ten. The chain links TRBV27 to TRBJ1-4, with D perhaps matching TRBD1 (6 bases). Per germline, CDR1 MNHEY and CDR2 SMNVEV (reference sequence). CDR3 length: 14 residues. The germline V and J ends were trimmed by 3 bases and 4 bases, with 9 bases remaining between them. The CDR3 DNA follows: TGTGCCAGCAGTTTCGGACAGTTTAATGAAAAACTGTTTTTT. Translating gives CASSFGQFNEKLFF.

The sample holds a few counts of this clonotype. The chain combines TRBV28 with TRBJ2-7; D possibly corresponds to TRBD1 (5 bases). V gave up 7 bases and J gave up 3 bases, with 13 bases separating them. The CDR3 length is 13 residues. Looked up from germline, CDR1 is MDHEN and CDR2 is SYDVKM. The CDR3 loop reads CASIGAGDYEQYF. The CDR3 nucleotides read TGTGCCAGCATTGGGGCTGGGGACTACGAGCAGTACTTC.

This clonotype was seen a handful of times. The chain joins TRBV5-1 to TRBJ1-5; a possible D gene is TRBD1 (5 bases). The germline V and J ends were trimmed by 2 bases and 3 bases, with 9 bases remaining between them. The CDR3 consists of 14 residues. Germline loops: CDR1 SGHRS, CDR2 YFSETQ. The CDR3 sequence is CASSLSTANQPQHF. The CDR3 DNA reads TGCGCCAGCAGCTTATCGACAGCCAATCAGCCCCAGCATTTT.

This clonotype occurred many times. V is TRBV29-1 and J is TRBJ2-7; D perhaps matches TRBD1 (5 bases). CDR1 SQVTM and CDR2 ANQGSEA come from the germline V gene. V dropped 0 bases and J dropped 0 bases, with 12 bases sitting between them. This CDR3 has 15 residues. The CDR3 here is CSVEDNQGSSYEQYF. In DNA, the CDR3 is TGCAGCGTTGAAGATAATCAGGGTAGCTCCTACGAGCAGTACTTC.

Comments on this clonotype: A read error may explain this, as a much larger clone is one base away. This rearrangement joins TRBV7-2 to TRBJ2-3, with 8 bases that match TRBD1. Germline V gene data show CDR1 as SGHTA and CDR2 as FQGNSA. This CDR3 spans 16 amino acids. The DNA for the CDR3 is TGTGCCAGCAGCCCCGACAGGGGTCGGAGCACAGGTACGCAGTATTTT. This gives the protein CASSPDRGRSTGTQYF.

CDR3 loop: CSVEGSTNEKLFF. The CDR3, as DNA: TGCAGCGTCGAGGGATCAACTAATGAAAAACTGTTTTTT. The rearrangement uses TRBV29-1 and TRBJ1-4; no clear D gene. Looked up from germline, CDR1 is SQVTM and CDR2 is ANQGSEA. This CDR3 is built from 13 residues. V was cut by 6 bases and J by 0 bases, with 8 bases left in between.

This sequence joins TRBV10-3 and TRBJ2-6; 11 nucleotides match TRBD2. V shed 4 bases, J shed 2 bases, and the junction held 10 bases outside the gene matches. The CDR3 length is 19 residues. The germline gives CDR1 ENHRY, CDR2 SYGVKD. CDR3 residues: CAISASTSGSTPGANVLTF. The CDR3 bases are TGTGCCATCAGTGCTTCTACTAGCGGGAGTACCCCTGGGGCCAACGTCCTGACTTTC.

This clonotype was recorded a few times. This chain connects TRBV20-1 to TRBJ2-7, with 7 nucleotides matching TRBD2. The CDR3 totals 13 residues. V was pared by 5 bases and J by 2 bases, with 6 bases of the junction left unmatched. Germline V CDR1 and CDR2: DFQATT, SNEGSKA (reference sequence). CDR3 sequence: CSAGGGPAYEQYF. The CDR3 nucleotides read TGCAGTGCTGGGGGGGGACCCGCCTACGAGCAGTACTTC.

The chain combines TRBV15 with TRBJ2-3; D possibly uses TRBD1 or TRBD2 (6 bases each). Trimming stripped 4 bases from V and 5 bases from J, with 13 bases between. This CDR3 has 14 amino acids. Per germline, CDR1 LNHNV and CDR2 YYDKDF (reference sequence). This CDR3 is CATSIGGSGDTQYF. The CDR3 nucleotides are TGTGCCACCAGCATCGGGGGCTCGGGAGATACGCAGTATTTT. Complete variable domain (other parts from reference TRBV15 and TRBJ2-3): DAMVIQNPRYQVTQFGKPVTLSCSQTLNHNVMYWYQQKSSQAPKLLFHYYDKDFNNEADTPDNFQSRRPNTSFCFLDIRSPGLGDTAMYLCATSIGGSGDTQYFGPGTRLTVL.

In its sample, this clonotype was seen a few times. V usage is TRBV2 and J usage is TRBJ1-1; maybe TRBD1 (5 bases). V lost 2 bases and J lost 0, with 10 bases in between. The CDR3 loop spans 15 amino acids. The germline CDR1 and CDR2 sequences are SNHLY and FYNNEI. The CDR3: CASSEQTTVNTEAFF. CDR3 DNA: TGTGCCAGCAGTGAACAAACGACAGTGAACACTGAAGCTTTCTTT.

The chain combines TRBV6-1 with TRBJ1-5; 8 bases are a match to TRBD1. The CDR3 spans 14 residues. With 4 bases clipped from V and 7 bases from J, the junction kept 6 bases outside the gene matches. Per germline, CDR1 MNHNS and CDR2 SASEGT. The CDR3 DNA follows: TGTGCCAGCAGTGGGGCAGGGGGCCGGCAGCCCCAGCATTTT. Translation gives CASSGAGGRQPQHF.

A few counts support this clonotype. The chain joins TRBV4-3 to TRBJ2-7, with unresolved D. Germline V gene sequence: CDR1 LGHNA, CDR2 YSLEER. Trimming pared 0 bases from V and 0 bases from J, leaving 12 bases between. The CDR3 length is 16 residues. As DNA, the CDR3 is TGCGCCAGCAGCCAAGACAAAGGGCCATCCTCCTACGAGCAGTACTTC. This encodes CASSQDKGPSSYEQYF.